The 15 T cell receptor beta chains given below trace back to one sample, sequenced in a study of graft-versus-host responses after intestinal transplantation. The antigens for these receptors are not known. Sequenced by immunoSEQ multiplex PCR; TCRdb stores in-frame clones only, minus some. This sample has 50,000 to 75,000 clones, with more than 90% found just once. The material was unstimulated CD8+ T cells sorted from spleen or lymph node cells, obtained before transplant. The origin of the receptors is a human donor who was the organ donor for an intestinal transplant.

The CDR3 protein is CASSEGTGGGQPQHF. In DNA, the CDR3 is TGTGCCAGCAGTGAAGGGACAGGGGGTGGTCAGCCCCAGCATTTT. The chain joins TRBV6-1 to TRBJ1-5; 10 nucleotides align to TRBD1. The CDR3 is 15 amino acids. Looked up from germline, CDR1 is MNHNS and CDR2 is SASEGT. With V trimmed by 1 base and J by 6 bases, 3 bases remained unmatched.

The chain joins TRBV5-6 to TRBJ2-3; 8 bases align to TRBD1. Trimming removed 6 bases from V and 3 bases from J; junction bases left unmatched: 6. The CDR3 has 14 residues. The germline gives CDR1 SGHDT, CDR2 YYEEEE. In DNA form, the CDR3 reads TGTGCCAGCAACGACAGGGGACAAACAGATACGCAGTATTTT. The encoded protein is CASNDRGQTDTQYF.

The genes are TRBV6-1 and TRBJ2-5; 7 positions agree with TRBD2. V shed 5 bases and J 6 bases; nucleotides not matched to a gene: 9. From germline, CDR1 is MNHNS and CDR2 SASEGT. The CDR3 is made up of 14 amino acids. Here the CDR3 DNA reads TGTGCCAGCAGTCAAGGACTAGTAAGAAAGACCCAGTACTTC. Translating it yields CASSQGLVRKTQYF.

The rearrangement uses TRBV11-2 and TRBJ1-1, with a possible D match to TRBD1 (6 bases). There are 12 residues in the CDR3. In germline, CDR1 is SGHAT, CDR2 FQNNGV. Trimming shortened V by 5 bases and J by 7 bases, and 11 bases separated the two germline ends. The CDR3 loop is CASSGTLDEAFF. CDR3 DNA: TGTGCCAGCAGCGGGACACTGGATGAAGCTTTCTTT. The full variable domain, rest sourced from reference TRBV11-2 and TRBJ1-1, is EAGVAQSPRYKIIEKRQSVAFWCNPISGHATLYWYQQILGQGPKLLIQFQNNGVVDDSQLPKDRFSAERLKGVDSTLKIQPAKLEDSAVYLCASSGTLDEAFFGQGTRLTVV.

This clone was seen only once. The chain uses TRBV18 and TRBJ2-1; D is undetermined. V lost 4 bases and J lost 0, with 10 bases in between. This CDR3 region has 15 residues. The V gene's germline CDR1 is KGHSH and CDR2 LQKENI. The CDR3 DNA reads TGTGCCAGCTCACGATTACAGAGCTCCTACAATGAGCAGTTCTTC. Translated, it gives CASSRLQSSYNEQFF.

This clone has just one count. This chain links TRBV9 with TRBJ2-1; the match to TRBD1 covers 8 bases. The CDR3 runs to 16 residues. Losses at the gene ends were 4 bases for V and 4 bases for J; bases not matched to a gene: 10. Germline V gene sequence: CDR1 SGDLS, CDR2 YYNGEE. As DNA, the CDR3 is TGTGCCAGCAGCCCCTCGGGGACAGGATCATACAATGAGCAGTTCTTC. Translating it yields CASSPSGTGSYNEQFF.

This chain connects TRBV27 to TRBJ2-3; D perhaps matches TRBD2 (5 bases). Deletions cut 8 bases from V and 0 bases from J, with 12 bases between. This CDR3 has 14 residues. Germline values: CDR1 MNHEY, CDR2 SMNVEV (reference sequence). The CDR3: CASGLTDSTDTQYF. CDR3 bases: TGTGCCAGCGGACTTACGGATAGCACAGATACGCAGTATTTT.

The V call is TRBV7-9, the J call TRBJ2-7, with TRBD1 matching 8 bases. V gave up 2 bases and J gave up 2 bases; unmatched junction bases: 5. The CDR3 totals 15 residues. CDR1 and CDR2 from the germline V gene are SEHNR and FQNEAQ (reference sequence). CDR3 sequence: CASSLPGQVTYEQYF. The CDR3 region has the DNA TGTGCCAGCAGCTTACCGGGACAGGTAACCTACGAGCAGTACTTC.

V usage is TRBV2 and J usage is TRBJ1-1; no clear D. Germline lookup yields CDR1 SNHLY and CDR2 FYNNEI. CDR3 length equals 13 residues. CDR3 region: CVTADLLNTEAFF. CDR3 DNA sequence: TGTGTCACAGCCGACCTTCTGAACACTGAAGCTTTCTTT.

This chain links TRBV11-2 with TRBJ2-7; D is undetermined. Between the trimmed V and J ends, which lost 1 base and 0 bases, there was a span of 10 bases. CDR1 and CDR2 from the germline V gene are SGHAT and FQNNGV. This CDR3 is built from 15 residues. The CDR3 spells CASSLASLSSYEQYF. Here the CDR3 DNA reads TGTGCCAGCAGCTTAGCGTCCTTATCCTCCTACGAGCAGTACTTC.

The V call is TRBV5-4, the J call TRBJ1-2; D is unclear. V was trimmed by 2 bases and J by 5 bases, leaving 13 bases between them. CDR3 size: 14 residues. The germline V gene has CDR1 SGHNT and CDR2 YYREEE (reference sequence). CDR3 coding DNA: TGTGCCAGCAGCTTAGATAGCGATTCATATGGCTACACCTTC. This encodes CASSLDSDSYGYTF.

This rearrangement joins TRBV19 to TRBJ1-1, with D possibly TRBD1 on 6 matching bases. CDR1 is LNHDA, CDR2 SQIVND, per germline (reference sequence). The CDR3 totals 14 residues. Trimming stripped 7 bases from V and 3 bases from J, with 15 bases between. The CDR3 sequence is CASIGGELYTEAFF. The CDR3 DNA is TGTGCCAGTATAGGGGGGGAGTTGTACACTGAAGCTTTCTTT.

This sequence joins TRBV28 and TRBJ2-4; weak D call: TRBD2 (5 bases). Trimming cost V 3 bases and J 0 bases, with 18 bases left between them. Germline CDR1 and CDR2: MDHEN and SYDVKM. CDR3 length equals 18 residues. CDR3 nucleotides: TGTGCCAGCAGTTTCTTTAGGAGCGGATCTCTAGCCAAAAACATTCAGTACTTC. Translating it yields CASSFFRSGSLAKNIQYF.

The chain is built from TRBV27 and TRBJ1-2; D not certain. The V gene's germline CDR1 is MNHEY and CDR2 SMNVEV (reference sequence). This CDR3 region has 13 residues. Trimming cost V 5 bases and J 4 bases, with 11 bases left between them. The CDR3 reads CASSPTAVYGYTF. The CDR3 DNA reads TGTGCCAGCAGTCCTACAGCGGTCTATGGCTACACCTTC.

V usage is TRBV6-1 and J usage is TRBJ2-3, with D possibly matching TRBD2 (6 bases). The length of the CDR3 is 14 residues. The germline CDR1 and CDR2 sequences are MNHNS and SASEGT. Trimming pared 1 base from V and 2 bases from J, leaving 7 bases between. CDR3 protein: CASSEGGDTDTQYF. The CDR3 DNA sequence: TGTGCCAGCAGTGAAGGGGGGGACACAGATACGCAGTATTTT.